A single sample gave rise to the 24 T cell receptor beta chains below, sequenced in a study of blood T cell repertoires in COVID-19. Repertoires were generated with immunoSEQ multiplex PCR, while TCRdb's copy carries only in-frame clones and drops some. The sample has around 250,000 clones, over 75% seen once. Sequencing used PBMCs or T cells enriched from blood (not recorded which). These receptors were collected from a woman between 45 and 60 years old with acute COVID-19.

The chain couples TRBV5-4 to TRBJ1-2, with TRBD1 as a possible D gene (6 bases). Between the trimmed V and J ends, which lost 5 bases and 3 bases, there was a span of 20 bases. This CDR3 is 16 amino acids long. CDR1 and CDR2 from the germline V gene are SGHNT and YYREEE (reference sequence). The CDR3 DNA sequence: TGTGCCAGCAGTTCGGAGCGGGGGGCCCAAGACTATGGCTACACCTTC. Encoded protein: CASSSERGAQDYGYTF.

This clone was seen just once. The chain employs TRBV10-3 and TRBJ1-5; 9 positions agree with TRBD1. J was trimmed by 6 bases and V by 8 bases; bases with no gene match: 11. The germline V gene encodes CDR1 ENHRY and CDR2 SYGVKD. This CDR3 spans 15 amino acids. DNA for the CDR3: TGTGCCATCGGGGGGACAGGGAAGTCGGGTCAGCCCCAGCATTTT. Translated, it gives CAIGGTGKSGQPQHF.

This chain links TRBV4-1 with TRBJ2-7; D is undetermined. CDR1 and CDR2 (germline): MGHRA, YSYEKL. CDR3 length equals 14 residues. The V end lost 8 bases, the J end lost 4 bases, and 18 bases lay between the germline ends. Written as DNA, the CDR3 is TGCGCCAGCGCCTCTTCTTCGTACGGGTACGAGCAGTACTTC. Its translation: CASASSSYGYEQYF.

The V call is TRBV6-2 or TRBV6-3, the J call TRBJ1-5; D is perhaps TRBD1 (6 bases). Trimming took 3 bases from V and 6 from J, leaving 12 bases between them. The CDR3 length is 14 residues. Germline lookup yields CDR1 MNHEY and CDR2 SVGEGT. CDR3 bases: TGTGCCAGCAGTTATCCTTCAGGGGCTCAGCCCCAGCATTTT. This codes for CASSYPSGAQPQHF.

This chain links TRBV6-2 or TRBV6-3 with TRBJ2-7, with a tentative D call TRBD1 (6 bases). V lost 2 bases, J lost 0 bases, and 17 bases lay in between. In germline, CDR1 is MNHEY, CDR2 SVGEGT. The CDR3 is 17 amino acids. The CDR3, as DNA: TGTGCCAGCAGTTACCCATCCTCGGGACAAATCTCCTACGAGCAGTACTTC. This translates into CASSYPSSGQISYEQYF.

The rearrangement links TRBV7-8 to TRBJ2-1, with D perhaps TRBD2 (6 bases). Trimming shortened V by 5 bases and J by 0 bases, and 17 bases separated the two germline ends. Germline V gives CDR1 SGHVS, CDR2 FQNEAQ. This CDR3 comprises 17 residues. CDR3 sequence (DNA): TGTGCCAGCAGCCCGTCCTCGGCGGGGAGCTCCTACAATGAGCAGTTCTTC. It specifies CASSPSSAGSSYNEQFF.

The chain couples TRBV9 to TRBJ1-1; D is undetermined. The CDR3 has 16 amino acids. Germline CDR1 is SGDLS and CDR2 is YYNGEE. Trimming took off 4 bases at V and 1 base at J, with 17 bases between the two ends. CDR3 sequence (DNA): TGTGCCAGCAGCCCCCACCGTTCCGGGTCGAACACTGAAGCTTTCTTT. As protein: CASSPHRSGSNTEAFF. The full variable domain, rest sourced from reference TRBV9 and TRBJ1-1, is DSGVTQTPKHLITATGQRVTLRCSPRSGDLSVYWYQQSLDQGLQFLIQYYNGEERAKGNILERFSAQQFPDLHSELNLSSLELGDSALYFCASSPHRSGSNTEAFFGQGTRLTVV.

This rearrangement joins TRBV6-2 or TRBV6-3 to TRBJ1-2, with TRBD1 identical over 8 bases. CDR3 length equals 13 residues. J lost 6 bases, V lost 3 bases, and 3 bases had no gene match. Per the germline V gene, CDR1 is MNHEY and CDR2 is SVGEGT. CDR3 sequence reads: CASSYQGANGYTF. The CDR3 nucleotides are TGTGCCAGCAGTTATCAGGGGGCCAATGGCTACACCTTC.

The rearrangement joins TRBV3-1 (or the pseudogene TRBV3-2) to TRBJ1-3; D not certain. V lost 1 base and J 3 bases, leaving 10 bases between the germline ends. This CDR3 has 15 residues. Germline CDR1 LGHDT, CDR2 YNNKEL (reference sequence). The CDR3 region is CASSQGGASGNTIYF. The CDR3 region has the DNA TGTGCCAGCAGCCAAGGAGGCGCTAGTGGAAACACCATATATTTT.

This clone was detected ten times or more. This sequence joins TRBV5-4 and TRBJ1-2; 10 nucleotides align to TRBD1. Trimming removed 4 bases from V and 6 bases from J; junction bases left unmatched: 6. This CDR3 region has 14 residues. Germline CDR1 and CDR2: SGHNT and YYREEE (reference sequence). DNA for the CDR3: TGTGCCAGCAGCCTCCGGGACAGGGGTGATGGCTACACCTTC. The encoded protein is CASSLRDRGDGYTF.

The chain carries TRBV28 and TRBJ1-4; TRBD1 aligns across 7 bases. Germline V gene sequence: CDR1 MDHEN, CDR2 SYDVKM. The CDR3 runs to 13 residues. J lost 6 bases, V lost 8 bases, and 6 bases had no gene match. CDR3 nucleotide sequence: TGTGCCAGCGTAACCGGGACAGATGAAAAACTGTTTTTT. Translating gives CASVTGTDEKLFF.

This rearrangement joins TRBV11-3 to TRBJ2-5; 9 nucleotides align to TRBD1. The V segment lost 4 bases and the J segment 1 base; nucleotides outside the gene matches: 4. Germline assignment: CDR1 SGHNT and CDR2 YENEEA. CDR3 size: 15 residues. The CDR3 spells CASSSGTGPQETQYF. In DNA, the CDR3 is TGTGCCAGCAGCTCCGGGACAGGGCCCCAAGAGACCCAGTACTTC.

This clone was detected a few times. The chain carries TRBV5-1 and TRBJ2-7; 11 nucleotides agree with TRBD2. The J segment lost 6 bases and the V segment lost 0 bases, leaving 2 bases of the junction unmatched. The germline V gene encodes CDR1 SGHRS and CDR2 YFSETQ. The CDR3 extends over 14 amino acids. The CDR3 sequence: CASSLGLAGGEQYF. Written as DNA, the CDR3 is TGCGCCAGCAGCTTGGGCCTAGCGGGGGGCGAGCAGTACTTC.

This clone occurred once. Other nucleotide sequences in the sample specify the same CDR3. As DNA, the CDR3 is TGTGCCATCAGTGAAGACAGAAATCAGCCCCAGCATTTT. It yields the protein CAISEDRNQPQHF. The genes are TRBV10-3 and TRBJ1-5, with TRBD1 as a possible D gene (5 bases). The length of the CDR3 is 13 residues. CDR1 and CDR2 (germline): ENHRY, SYGVKD. V was cut by 3 bases and J by 4 bases, with 7 bases left in between.

The chain joins TRBV7-2 to TRBJ1-5; tentative D call: TRBD1 (6 bases). The CDR3 extends over 15 amino acids. Germline-derived CDR1 and CDR2 are SGHTA and FQGNSA. Trimming shortened V by 1 base and J by 11 bases, and 18 bases separated the two germline ends. CDR3 nucleotide sequence: TGTGCCAGCAGCTTAGGGGGGCCAGGGCAGGCGGCCCAGCATTTT. Protein: CASSLGGPGQAAQHF.

The gene calls are TRBV30 and TRBJ2-1, with D uncertain. The germline gives CDR1 GTSNPN, CDR2 SVGIG (reference sequence). The V end was cut by 5 bases, the J end by 9 bases, with 8 bases between. The CDR3 consists of 10 residues. The CDR3 bases are TGTGCCTGGGGGAACTTTGAGCAGTTCTTC. Protein: CAWGNFEQFF.

The genes are TRBV2 and TRBJ1-2; D call uncertain. Germline loops: CDR1 SNHLY, CDR2 FYNNEI. V shed 6 bases and J shed 1 base, with 9 bases lying between them. The CDR3 contains 13 residues. In DNA, the CDR3 is TGTGCCAGCAGCGGAGACGTTAACTATGGCTACACCTTC. Protein product: CASSGDVNYGYTF.

The J gene is TRBJ1-1, the V gene TRBV7-9; no clear D. The V end lost 3 bases, the J end lost 7 bases, and 12 bases lay between the germline ends. The CDR3 has 13 amino acids. Germline CDR1 reads SEHNR; CDR2 reads FQNEAQ (reference sequence). In DNA, the CDR3 is TGTGCCAGCAGCTTGCCTACGTCGATTGAAGCTTTCTTT. Its protein product is CASSLPTSIEAFF. Complete variable domain (other parts from reference TRBV7-9 and TRBJ1-1): DTGVSQNPRHKITKRGQNVTFRCDPISEHNRLYWYRQTLGQGPEFLTYFQNEAQLEKSRLLSDRFSAERPKGSFSTLEIQRTEQGDSAMYLCASSLPTSIEAFFGQGTRLTVV.

This chain links TRBV7-6 with TRBJ1-1; unclear D gene. V lost 0 bases to trimming and J lost 3 bases, with 29 bases between them. Germline assignment: CDR1 SGHVS and CDR2 FNYEAQ. This CDR3 comprises 21 residues. The CDR3 DNA follows: TGTGCCAGCAGCTTAGCGTTGAACTCTGGTGAGGGCAGATTGGACGACACTGAAGCTTTCTTT. Translated, it gives CASSLALNSGEGRLDDTEAFF.

This clone appeared once. V and J are TRBV7-8 and TRBJ1-6, with 9 nucleotides matching TRBD1. The CDR3 extends over 17 amino acids. V gave up 1 base and J gave up 2 bases; unmatched junction bases: 3. Germline V lookup: CDR1 SGHVS, CDR2 FQNEAQ. CDR3 sequence reads: CASSLGGQGAYNSPLHF. DNA of the CDR3: TGTGCCAGCAGCTTAGGGGGACAGGGAGCCTATAATTCACCCCTCCACTTT.

This clone was seen once. This chain uses TRBV27 with TRBJ1-2; the match to TRBD1 covers 7 bases. This CDR3 has 15 amino acids. CDR1 and CDR2 from the germline V gene are MNHEY and SMNVEV (reference sequence). J gave up 0 bases and V 3 bases, and 4 bases lay outside the gene matches. Here the CDR3 reads CASSLAGTANYGYTF. The CDR3 DNA sequence: TGTGCCAGCAGTTTGGCGGGGACAGCTAACTATGGCTACACCTTC.

This clone was seen a few times. The V gene is TRBV2, the J gene TRBJ1-6, with D hard to call. This CDR3 spans 13 amino acids. Germline V gene lookup returns CDR1 SNHLY and CDR2 FYNNEI. Between the trimmed V and J ends, which lost 4 bases and 8 bases, there was a span of 9 bases. CDR3 DNA sequence: TGTGCCAGCAGTGCCCTCCAGGATTCACCCCTCCACTTT. Amino acid sequence: CASSALQDSPLHF.

V is TRBV4-3 and J is TRBJ1-6; D possibly corresponds to TRBD1 (6 bases). Trimming took 3 bases from V and 0 from J, leaving 9 bases between them. Germline V CDR1 and CDR2: LGHNA, YSLEER. The CDR3 is 16 amino acids. The CDR3, as DNA: TGCGCCAGCAGCCATACAGGGAGCTCCTATAATTCACCCCTCCACTTT. Protein product: CASSHTGSSYNSPLHF.

A single count supports this clone. This rearrangement joins TRBV4-3 to TRBJ1-2; 9 bases line up with TRBD1. This CDR3 comprises 13 residues. The V gene's germline CDR1 is LGHNA and CDR2 YSLEER. V was pared by 3 bases and J by 8 bases, with 4 bases of the junction left unmatched. The CDR3 DNA sequence: TGCGCCAGCAGCCATTGGGACAGGGTCGGCTACACCTTC. It codes for CASSHWDRVGYTF.